One sample yielded the 16 T cell receptor beta chains listed below, sequenced in a study of glioma-infiltrating T cells. Using RNA template, CDR3s of TCR alpha and beta were amplified with iRepertoire arm-PCR. MiXCR, run by TCRdb on the multiplex PCR reads, gives a single entry per CDR3 protein. The table shows roughly 100,000 distinct CDR3 sequences, with about 30% occurring only once. Sequencing was carried out using glioma tissue, nonneoplastic brain tissue, or PBMCs (not recorded which). The receptors stem from a human donor with low-grade glioma or glioblastoma, undergoing nonglioma brain surgery, or in good health (not recorded which).

The chain combines TRBV11-2 with TRBJ2-5; TRBD1 matches at 9 bases. V was pared by 5 bases and J by 13 bases, with 17 bases of the junction left unmatched. CDR1 SGHAT and CDR2 FQNNGV come from the germline V gene. The CDR3 contains 15 residues. The CDR3 loop is CASSAYPGQGFPPYF. Written as DNA, the CDR3 is TGTGCCAGCAGCGCCTACCCGGGACAGGGTTTTCCCCCGTACTTC.

This clonotype is labeled as medium-sized. The chain couples TRBV28 to TRBJ1-2; D remains ambiguous. This CDR3 region has 13 residues. Germline CDR1 is MDHEN and CDR2 is SYDVKM. V gave up 6 bases and J gave up 2 bases, with 10 bases separating them. In DNA form, the CDR3 reads TGTGCCAGCAGCCAAGGCAGGAACTATGGCTACACCTTC. It encodes CASSQGRNYGYTF.

As concerns this clonotype: A much larger clonotype is one base distant, so this may be a read error. This chain links TRBV27 with TRBJ2-1, with 9 bases lining up with TRBD1. J was trimmed by 7 bases and V by 7 bases; bases with no gene match: 17. Looked up from germline, CDR1 is MNHEY and CDR2 is SMNVEV (reference sequence). The CDR3 extends over 17 amino acids. CDR3 coding DNA: TGTGCCAGCAATTCCCCCCAGGCGGACAGGGGCTCGAATGAGCAGTTCTTC. This gives the protein CASNSPQADRGSNEQFF.

The chain joins TRBV7-9 to TRBJ2-7, with 9 bases identical to TRBD2. Germline CDR1 reads SEHNR; CDR2 reads FQNEAQ (reference sequence). With 5 bases clipped from V and 0 bases from J, the junction kept 2 bases outside the gene matches. The CDR3 extends over 14 amino acids. The DNA for the CDR3 is TGTGCCAGCAGCCGTAGCGGGGGCTCCTACGAGCAGTACTTC. Amino acid sequence: CASSRSGGSYEQYF.

Concerning this clonotype: It may be a read error: a sequence one base away is much more abundant. V usage is TRBV6-2 or TRBV6-3 and J usage is TRBJ2-1; 8 bases are a match to TRBD2. This CDR3 spans 16 amino acids. Trimming took 5 bases from V and 0 from J; bases not matched to a gene: 6. CDR1 is MNHEY and CDR2 is SVGEGT in the germline V gene. CDR3 sequence: CASSSSGTCSYNEQFF. Written as DNA, the CDR3 is TGTGCCAGCAGTAGTAGCGGGACCTGCTCCTACAATGAGCAGTTCTTC.

On this clonotype: Sequence at one end of the junction differs from germline and may be a read error. The chain combines TRBV6-2 or TRBV6-3 with TRBJ1-1, with 10 bases fitting TRBD1. This CDR3 is 16 amino acids long. Germline CDR1 reads MNHEY; CDR2 reads SVGEGT. The CDR3 region is CASSYSGQGSNAEAFF. The CDR3 nucleotides read TGTGCCAGCAGTTATTCGGGACAGGGGAGCAACGCTGAAGCTTTCTTC.

A note on this clonotype: It may be a read error: a sequence one base away is much more abundant. The rearrangement joins TRBV7-2 to TRBJ2-5; D is perhaps TRBD1 or TRBD2 (6 bases each). CDR1 and CDR2 from the germline V gene are SGHTA and FQGNSA. Trimming removed 3 bases from V and 12 bases from J, with 20 bases in between. CDR3 length equals 14 residues. CDR3 in amino acids: CASSFRGDQRSEYF. In DNA, the CDR3 is TGTGCCAGCAGCTTTAGGGGGGACCAGAGGTCCGAGTACTTC.

In this sample, this clonotype turned up many times. The chain uses TRBV4-2 and TRBJ2-3; TRBD2 is a possible D gene (5 bases). The CDR3 has 15 residues. V was shortened by 0 bases and J by 5 bases, with 12 bases between the two germline ends. The V gene's germline CDR1 is LGHNA and CDR2 YNFKEQ. The CDR3 here is CASSQERAVRDTQYF. The CDR3 DNA reads as TGTGCCAGCAGCCAAGAAAGAGCGGTACGAGATACGCAGTATTTT.

This rearrangement joins TRBV29-1 to TRBJ2-1; a weak D match, TRBD2 (6 bases). The ends were cut back, 7 bases at V and 3 bases at J, with 13 bases in the middle. Germline CDR1 SQVTM, CDR2 ANQGSEA. The CDR3 contains 13 residues. CDR3 residues: CSATSSHYNEQFF. CDR3 bases: TGCAGCGCCACTAGCTCCCACTACAATGAGCAGTTCTTC.

At least ten counts were recorded for this clonotype. The chain has TRBV20-1 and TRBJ2-1, with TRBD1 as a possible D gene (6 bases). The germline V and J ends were trimmed by 6 bases and 7 bases, with 16 bases remaining between them. The V gene's germline CDR1 is DFQATT and CDR2 SNEGSKA (reference sequence). The length of the CDR3 is 13 residues. As DNA, the CDR3 is TGCAGTGCCAATTGGCAGGGGACGAATGAGCAGTTCTTC. Its protein product is CSANWQGTNEQFF.

The V and J genes are TRBV7-2 and TRBJ1-3, with no clear D. The ends were cut back, 6 bases at V and 8 bases at J, with 14 bases in the middle. The CDR3 runs to 13 residues. Germline CDR1 is SGHTA and CDR2 is FQGNSA. DNA for the CDR3: TGTGCCAGCAGGGCCCAGTTCGAGGACACCATATATTTT. This encodes CASRAQFEDTIYF.

This rearrangement joins TRBV29-1 to TRBJ2-7; D is perhaps TRBD2 (5 bases). Germline V gene lookup returns CDR1 SQVTM and CDR2 ANQGSEA. V was cut by 7 bases and J by 2 bases, with 18 bases left in between. This CDR3 contains 14 residues. The CDR3 loop is CSATLTTGTYEQYF. The CDR3, as DNA: TGCAGCGCCACCCTAACGACGGGAACCTACGAGCAGTACTTC.

This clonotype was picked up many times. The chain has TRBV2 and TRBJ1-5, with a possible D match to TRBD1 (5 bases). This CDR3 region has 12 residues. Trimming shortened V by 7 bases and J by 3 bases, and 7 bases separated the two germline ends. The V gene's germline CDR1 is SNHLY and CDR2 FYNNEI. The CDR3 DNA reads as TGTGCCAGCAACAGGCACAATCAGCCCCAGCATTTT. It is translated as CASNRHNQPQHF.

At least ten counts were recorded for this clonotype. The chain combines TRBV6-1 with TRBJ1-1; D gene uncertain. The CDR3 has 15 residues. CDR1 is MNHNS and CDR2 is SASEGT in the germline V gene. Trimming pared 3 bases from V and 1 base from J, leaving 12 bases between. CDR3 DNA: TGTGCCAGCAGTGATCCGGGAGGACGGAACACTGAAGCTTTCTTT. Protein product: CASSDPGGRNTEAFF.

This clonotype was seen more than once but under ten times. The V call is TRBV12-3 or TRBV12-4, the J call TRBJ1-4, with 7 bases that match TRBD1. The CDR3 contains 13 residues. The trim removed 6 bases at V and 7 bases at J, leaving 5 bases unmatched. This CDR3 reads CASRRDSSEKLFF. CDR3 sequence (DNA): TGTGCCAGCAGGCGGGACAGTTCTGAAAAACTGTTTTTT.

A remark on this clonotype: One base away lies a much larger clone, so this may be a sequencing read error. This chain joins TRBV20-1 and TRBJ1-2; tentatively, D is TRBD1 (6 bases). The germline V gene has CDR1 DFQATT and CDR2 SNEGSKA (reference sequence). This CDR3 comprises 14 residues. The CDR3 here is CSAGQGSTNYSYTF. DNA for the CDR3: TGCAGTGCTGGGCAGGGGAGTACTAACTATAGCTACACCTTC.